This T cell receptor (beta chain) was documented in a study of vaccination effects on CD4 cells after COVID-19. For the study at large: Median timing of post-vaccine samples was 72 days after the second dose. Study-wide results and limits: Late in the post-vaccination period, infection-induced and vaccine-induced clones underwent marked clonal contraction.

The table came from immunoSEQ multiplex PCR; TCRdb's copy has only in-frame clones and leaves some out. The table records more than 20,000 clones, about 73% of them present only once. Under the ViraFEST assay, PBMC were stimulated with viral peptide pools so that antigen-specific CD4+ T cells expanded. Sequencing was performed afterwards. The authors isolated CD4+ T cells after around 10 days of culture. Participants received two doses of either the BNT162b2 or mRNA-1273 vaccine. This clone was recorded a few times. Its target is not known. This specimen was CD4+ T cells from PBMCs cultured with SARS-CoV-2 spike peptides, taken after COVID-19 vaccination. This TCR was recovered from a human donor who received a COVID-19 vaccine.

The CDR3 reads CAWSVLGDSEELDEKLFF. The CDR3 DNA follows: TGTGCCTGGAGTGTTCTGGGGGACAGCGAGGAGTTGGATGAAAAACTGTTTTTT. J is TRBJ1-4 and V is TRBV30; TRBD1 aligns across 7 bases. With 0 bases clipped from V and 6 bases from J, the junction kept 16 bases outside the gene matches. The CDR3 runs 18 residues. The germline gives CDR1 GTSNPN, CDR2 SVGIG (reference sequence).